This T cell receptor (beta chain) stems from a study of blood T cell repertoires in COVID-19. Study-wide context: Acute-phase and convalescent COVID-19 samples originated in the United States, Italy and Spain. PBMCs, B-cell-depleted T cells, or T cells provided the cDNA or gDNA that made up the material.

As processed by the authors: Estimation of nucleated cell counts relied on the amplification of reference gene primers. Libraries were prepared by immunoSEQ multiplex PCR; TCRdb keeps only in-frame clonotypes and omits some of them. That table supplies the V and J calls and clone size; D and trimming were determined from the DNA. The sample lists about 120,000 clones; around 77% were seen once. The receptor's source is a man aged 55 to 70 with active or convalescent COVID-19. The specimen sequenced was peripheral blood.

CDR3 DNA: TGCGCCAGCAGAAGACTAGCGGGAACACCCTTAAAGGACAATGAGCAGTTCTTC. It specifies CASRRLAGTPLKDNEQFF. This sequence joins TRBV10-2 and TRBJ2-1; the match to TRBD2 covers 11 bases. The length of the CDR3 is 18 residues. CDR1 and CDR2 from the germline V gene are WSHSY and SAAADI. V lost 6 bases, J lost 5 bases, and 15 bases stayed unmatched.